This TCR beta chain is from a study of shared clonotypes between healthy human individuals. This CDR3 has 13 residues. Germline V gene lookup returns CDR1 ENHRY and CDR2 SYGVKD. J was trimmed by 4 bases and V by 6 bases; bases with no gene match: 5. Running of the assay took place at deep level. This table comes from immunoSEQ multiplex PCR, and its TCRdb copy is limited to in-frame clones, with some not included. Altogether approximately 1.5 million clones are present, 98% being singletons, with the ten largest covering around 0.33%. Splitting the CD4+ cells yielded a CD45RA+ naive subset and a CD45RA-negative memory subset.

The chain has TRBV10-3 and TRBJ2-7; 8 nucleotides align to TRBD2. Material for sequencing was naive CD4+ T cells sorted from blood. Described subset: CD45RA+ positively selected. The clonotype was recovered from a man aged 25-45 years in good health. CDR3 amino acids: CAIREREQYEQYF. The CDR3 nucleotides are TGTGCCATCAGGGAGCGGGAGCAGTACGAGCAGTACTTC.